This paragraph covers one T cell receptor beta chain sequence. No cognate antigen has been identified for it. Base qualities were left out, and no much larger clone turns up one base away. The data were obtained in a study of T cell responses to AZD1222 COVID-19 vaccine (dated by TCRdb to the early 2020s). With regard to the full study: TCR sequencing covered fewer than 250 trial participants: 207 given two doses of AZD1222 and 26 given two doses of MenACWY control vaccine. Trial participants were enrolled by age into subgroups of 18-55, 56-69 and 70-plus years, and 148, 28 and 57 TCR-sequenced participants, respectively, were included in these subgroups.

The CDR3 regions of human TCRbeta chains were analyzed by immunosequencing. Per the original workflow: TCRs in the repertoires were matched against a reference library of SARS-CoV-2-specific TCRs that had been generated with the MIRA antigen-specificity platform. Breadth was defined as the fraction of unique TCRs that were SARS-CoV-2-associated. Depth was defined as the fraction of total T cells that were SARS-CoV-2-associated. Using the MIRA data, each spike-specific TCR was mapped to the spike region that the TCR reacts to and placed in a CD4 or CD8 class. Log10-transformed breadth and depth values were compared by one-way ANOVA with Sidak's multiple comparisons tests. TCRdb re-hosts the immuneACCESS table, in-frame sequences only. Its copies lack some clones; in the studies checked, an unresolved V gene accounts for under half of them, and the cause for the rest is not known. D and trimming were read from the DNA, whereas the V and J calls and clone size are those reported in that table. The sample table lists 120,000 or so clones, roughly 88% of them with a count of one. In total, the top ten clones hold around 4.5% of the sample.

Taken with the paper, the label for time point translates to: baseline before first vaccination. The label giving this sample's treatment or condition can be read as: meningococcal conjugate vaccine given as trial control. Vaccinee samples were obtained from the UK trials COV001 and COV002, which included a single-blind randomized controlled phase 2/3 trial of AZD1222 (ChAdOx1 nCoV-19) in healthy adults. Trial participant PBMC samples were collected at day 0 and day 28 after the second dose for TCRbeta chain sequencing. Results the study describes overall, beyond this receptor: Vaccine-associated CD4 TCRs spanned the whole spike protein, with dominant responses in regions 160-218 and 743-854. Reportedly, almost half of the unique spike-specific TCRs recognized epitopes lying outside the regions that are mutated in the B.1.351 and B.1.1.7 variants. Only five or six AZD1222 recipients were SARS-CoV-2 seropositive at baseline, limiting conclusions about previously exposed vaccinees. Because no samples from the day 14 peak response were available, repertoires could be characterized only after the peak T cell response. Participants were mostly white British and included more females than males, and it was suggested by the authors that clonal diversity may have been underestimated. In the small 56-69-year group, the increase in depth fell short of significance, most likely because of low power. Spike-specific TCR breadth and depth rose significantly after two AZD1222 doses compared with day 0 and with MenACWY recipients.

CDR1 and CDR2 (SNHLY, FYNNEI) derive from the germline V gene. From the cysteine up to the phenylalanine, the CDR3 has a length of 14 residues. Only CDR3 DNA is held: 42 bases, read in frame from base 1. The germline ends are 11 bases apart after V is trimmed by 3 bases and J by 5 bases. The chain is made from TRBV2 and TRBJ1-5, with a tentative D gene TRBD1 over 6 matching bases. This sequence originates from an adult in good health. The starting material was peripheral blood, obtained on day 0 of MenACWY control vaccination. The DNA reads as follows: TGTGCCAGCAGTGACAGACAGGCTTATCAGCCCCAGCATTTT. Its product reads: CASSDRQAYQPQHF.